The rows below give T cell receptor beta chains drawn from one sample of a study of spatial heterogeneity in lung cancer. TCRdb used MiXCR to reprocess the 5' RACE reads, holding one entry per CDR3 protein. Of several thousand distinct CDR3 sequences listed, around 5% are singletons. The sample here was lung tumor tissue, taken at surgery. Source of these receptors: a male donor with early-stage non-small cell lung cancer. Each CDR3 is given with its conserved first and last residue. The D gene is left open where the match is weak. Expanded clones get a size class; other rows say once, few or many, or leave the size out.

d_call: TRBD1; clone_size: medium-sized; j_call: TRBJ2-5; v_call: TRBV5-1; cdr3_nt: TGCGCCAGCAGATTGGGGACAGTGTTACAAGAGACCCAGTACTTC; cdr3_aa: CASRLGTVLQETQYF
d_call: TRBD2; clone_size: medium-sized; j_call: TRBJ2-2; v_call: TRBV6-6; cdr3_nt: TGTGCCAGCAGGACTAGCAACACCGGGGAGCTGTTTTTT; cdr3_aa: CASRTSNTGELFF
d_call: -; clone_size: many; j_call: TRBJ1-4; v_call: TRBV27; cdr3_nt: TGTGCCAGCAGTTTTTCAGGGTTTAATGAAAAACTGTTTTTT; cdr3_aa: CASSFSGFNEKLFF
d_call: TRBD2; clone_size: few; j_call: TRBJ2-5; v_call: TRBV20-1; cdr3_nt: TGCAGTGCTAGCCCCGCGAGACTAGCGGGAGATGAGACCCAGTACTTC; cdr3_aa: CSASPARLAGDETQYF
d_call: -; clone_size: many; j_call: TRBJ2-5; v_call: TRBV5-1; cdr3_nt: TGCGCCAGCAGCTTGGGACAGTCACAAGAGACCCAGTACTTC; cdr3_aa: CASSLGQSQETQYF
d_call: TRBD1; clone_size: -; j_call: TRBJ2-3; v_call: TRBV6-1; cdr3_nt: TGTGCCAGCAGTGAAAGACAGGGGCCTCGCGCAGATACGCAGTATTTT; cdr3_aa: CASSERQGPRADTQYF
d_call: -; clone_size: medium-sized; j_call: TRBJ1-2; v_call: TRBV20-1; cdr3_nt: TGCAGTGCTTCCCTTTTTAACTATGGCTACACCTTC; cdr3_aa: CSASLFNYGYTF
d_call: -; clone_size: many; j_call: TRBJ1-1; v_call: TRBV20-1; cdr3_nt: TGCAGTGCTAGTCGGGGCGGGGACACTGAAGCTTTCTTT; cdr3_aa: CSASRGGDTEAFF
d_call: -; clone_size: many; j_call: TRBJ1-1; v_call: TRBV2; cdr3_nt: TGTGCCAGCAGGGGGCTATGGACTGAAGCTTTCTTT; cdr3_aa: CASRGLWTEAFF
d_call: TRBD1; clone_size: medium-sized; j_call: TRBJ2-1; v_call: TRBV5-5; cdr3_nt: TGTGCCAGCAGCACGTCTGGGACAGCTCTCAATGAGCAGTTCTTC; cdr3_aa: CASSTSGTALNEQFF
d_call: TRBD1; clone_size: many; j_call: TRBJ1-5; v_call: TRBV5-1; cdr3_nt: TGCGCCAGCAGCTCCGGGACAGGCGGTCAGCCCCAGCATTTT; cdr3_aa: CASSSGTGGQPQHF
d_call: -; clone_size: -; j_call: TRBJ1-1; v_call: TRBV4-2; cdr3_nt: TGTGCCAGCAGCCAAGCGGACAGAGAGAACACTGAAGCTTTCTTT; cdr3_aa: CASSQADRENTEAFF
d_call: TRBD2; clone_size: medium-sized; j_call: TRBJ2-4; v_call: TRBV28; cdr3_nt: TGTGCCAGCAGTCCGCTAGCGGGAGTGTTCAAAAACATTCAGTACTTC; cdr3_aa: CASSPLAGVFKNIQYF
d_call: -; clone_size: many; j_call: TRBJ2-7; v_call: TRBV29-1; cdr3_nt: TGCAGCGTTGAAGACAGAACGGCCGACTCCTACGAGCAGTACTTC; cdr3_aa: CSVEDRTADSYEQYF
d_call: TRBD2; clone_size: medium-sized; j_call: TRBJ2-3; v_call: TRBV4-2; cdr3_nt: TGTGCCAGCAGCCAAGGGACTAGCGGGGTCACAGATACGCAGTATTTT; cdr3_aa: CASSQGTSGVTDTQYF
d_call: TRBD1; clone_size: few; j_call: TRBJ2-5; v_call: TRBV24-1; cdr3_nt: TGTGCCACCAGTGATTTCAGGGGGCTTCAAGAGACCCAGTACTTC; cdr3_aa: CATSDFRGLQETQYF
d_call: -; clone_size: few; j_call: TRBJ2-3; v_call: TRBV4-3; cdr3_nt: TGCGCCAGCAGCCAGGACAGTCGGGGGTGGACAGATACGCAGTATTTT; cdr3_aa: CASSQDSRGWTDTQYF
d_call: TRBD2; clone_size: many; j_call: TRBJ2-3; v_call: TRBV7-8; cdr3_nt: TGTGCCAGCAGCTTTGCGGGAGAGAGCACAGATACGCAGTATTTT; cdr3_aa: CASSFAGESTDTQYF
d_call: TRBD1; clone_size: many; j_call: TRBJ2-5; v_call: TRBV4-1; cdr3_nt: TGCGCCAGCAGCCAAGGGGACAGGGAAGAGACCCAGTACTTC; cdr3_aa: CASSQGDREETQYF
d_call: -; clone_size: many; j_call: TRBJ1-5; v_call: TRBV5-1; cdr3_nt: TGCGCCAGCAGCTTGGCAGGGTCCAATCAGCCCCAGCATTTT; cdr3_aa: CASSLAGSNQPQHF
d_call: -; clone_size: few; j_call: TRBJ2-5; v_call: TRBV7-2; cdr3_nt: TGTGCCAGCAGCCCGGGGGAGACCCAGTACTTC; cdr3_aa: CASSPGETQYF
d_call: -; clone_size: many; j_call: TRBJ1-1; v_call: TRBV7-3; cdr3_nt: TGTGCCAGCAGCTTAAGGCGGAACACTGAAGCTTTCTTT; cdr3_aa: CASSLRRNTEAFF
d_call: TRBD1; clone_size: large; j_call: TRBJ1-2; v_call: TRBV2; cdr3_nt: TGTGCCAGCAGTACAAGCGGGACAGCTATTTCCTATGGCTACACCTTC; cdr3_aa: CASSTSGTAISYGYTF
d_call: TRBD2; clone_size: many; j_call: TRBJ2-7; v_call: TRBV30; cdr3_nt: TGTGCCTGGAGTAAGGGACTAGCGGATGAGCAGTACTTC; cdr3_aa: CAWSKGLADEQYF
d_call: -; clone_size: medium-sized; j_call: TRBJ2-4; v_call: TRBV12-3/TRBV12-4; cdr3_nt: TGTGCCAGCAGTTTAAGGACACAGACTTTAGCCAAAAACATTCAGTACTTC; cdr3_aa: CASSLRTQTLAKNIQYF
d_call: -; clone_size: few; j_call: TRBJ1-5; v_call: TRBV13; cdr3_nt: TGTGCCAGCAGCTTGAGGACCTCCAATCAGCCCCAGCATTTT; cdr3_aa: CASSLRTSNQPQHF
d_call: -; clone_size: medium-sized; j_call: TRBJ1-4; v_call: TRBV19; cdr3_nt: TGTGCCAGTAGCCCCAGCTTTGCAACTAATGAAAAACTGTTTTTT; cdr3_aa: CASSPSFATNEKLFF
d_call: -; clone_size: many; j_call: TRBJ1-1; v_call: TRBV6-5; cdr3_nt: TGTGCCAGCGAGGGGTTGGACACTGAAGCTTTCTTT; cdr3_aa: CASEGLDTEAFF
d_call: -; clone_size: many; j_call: TRBJ2-3; v_call: TRBV9; cdr3_nt: TGTGCCAGCAGGAGGGGAAGCGGTCGGGTAGATACGCAGTATTTT; cdr3_aa: CASRRGSGRVDTQYF
d_call: -; clone_size: many; j_call: TRBJ2-5; v_call: TRBV20-1; cdr3_nt: TGCAGTGCACATCTTACGGGACAAGAGACCCAGTACTTC; cdr3_aa: CSAHLTGQETQYF
d_call: -; clone_size: many; j_call: TRBJ1-2; v_call: TRBV30; cdr3_nt: TGTGCCTGGAGTGTAAGACTGGGCGGCTACACCTTC; cdr3_aa: CAWSVRLGGYTF
d_call: TRBD2; clone_size: many; j_call: TRBJ2-1; v_call: TRBV12-3/TRBV12-4; cdr3_nt: TGTGCCAGCAGTTCCTGGGGGGGAGGAAATGAGCAGTTCTTC; cdr3_aa: CASSSWGGGNEQFF
d_call: -; clone_size: many; j_call: TRBJ1-4; v_call: TRBV20-1; cdr3_nt: TGCAGTGCTAGCGGTGGGGGGGCTCACGAACTAGAAAAACTGTTTTTT; cdr3_aa: CSASGGGAHELEKLFF
d_call: TRBD1; clone_size: few; j_call: TRBJ1-1; v_call: TRBV5-1; cdr3_nt: TGCGCCAGCAGCCAGGACAGGGGACTCACTGAAGCTTTCTTT; cdr3_aa: CASSQDRGLTEAFF
d_call: -; clone_size: medium-sized; j_call: TRBJ2-7; v_call: TRBV18; cdr3_nt: TGTGCCAGCTCACCAGCTACAGCACCTACAGCCGAGCAGTACTTC; cdr3_aa: CASSPATAPTAEQYF
d_call: TRBD2; clone_size: medium-sized; j_call: TRBJ2-5; v_call: TRBV20-1; cdr3_nt: TGCAGTGCTAGAGGCCTGACTAGCGAGACCCAGTACTTC; cdr3_aa: CSARGLTSETQYF
d_call: TRBD1; clone_size: many; j_call: TRBJ1-4; v_call: TRBV6-5; cdr3_nt: TGTGCCAGCAGTTATAGGGGGCTCAATAATGAAAAACTGTTTTTT; cdr3_aa: CASSYRGLNNEKLFF
d_call: -; clone_size: many; j_call: TRBJ2-4; v_call: TRBV18; cdr3_nt: TGTGCCAGCTCACCCCCCCTAGTCAAAAACATTCAGTACTTC; cdr3_aa: CASSPPLVKNIQYF
d_call: -; clone_size: many; j_call: TRBJ1-3; v_call: TRBV21-1; cdr3_nt: TGTGCCAGCAGCAAAGTTTTCAGCTCCTCTGGAAACACCATATATTTT; cdr3_aa: CASSKVFSSSGNTIYF
d_call: -; clone_size: many; j_call: TRBJ1-5; v_call: TRBV6-6; cdr3_nt: TGTGCCAGCACTCAGGGGAATCAGCCCCAGCATTTT; cdr3_aa: CASTQGNQPQHF
d_call: -; clone_size: many; j_call: TRBJ2-1; v_call: TRBV12-3/TRBV12-4; cdr3_nt: TGTGCCAGCAATCCCGGGCGTGCCTACAATGAGCAGTTCTTC; cdr3_aa: CASNPGRAYNEQFF
d_call: -; clone_size: many; j_call: TRBJ1-2; v_call: TRBV11-2; cdr3_nt: TGTGCCAGCACAGGGCCGGAAGGCTACACCTTC; cdr3_aa: CASTGPEGYTF
d_call: TRBD2; clone_size: medium-sized; j_call: TRBJ2-1; v_call: TRBV11-3; cdr3_nt: TGTGCCAGCAGCTTGGGCGGGAGAGGCAATGAGCAGTTCTTC; cdr3_aa: CASSLGGRGNEQFF
d_call: -; clone_size: medium-sized; j_call: TRBJ1-1; v_call: TRBV2; cdr3_nt: TGTGCCAGCAGTGAAGCGTATCAGGGGGCTTTCTTT; cdr3_aa: CASSEAYQGAFF
d_call: TRBD2; clone_size: -; j_call: TRBJ2-5; v_call: TRBV11-2; cdr3_nt: TGTGCCAGCAGCACGGGGGGACGAGAGACCCAGTACTTC; cdr3_aa: CASSTGGRETQYF
d_call: -; clone_size: -; j_call: TRBJ1-1; v_call: TRBV20-1; cdr3_nt: TGCAGTGCTCCCGGCGGGGGGCGCAGGGGAAGCAACACTGAAGCTTTCTTT; cdr3_aa: CSAPGGGRRGSNTEAFF
d_call: -; clone_size: many; j_call: TRBJ1-5; v_call: TRBV20-1; cdr3_nt: TGCAGTGCTAGATCGCGCAGTACCTATAGCAATCAGCCCCAGCATTTT; cdr3_aa: CSARSRSTYSNQPQHF
d_call: TRBD1; clone_size: medium-sized; j_call: TRBJ1-2; v_call: TRBV20-1; cdr3_nt: TGCAGTGTTAAGGGACAGGGAGAACGCTATGGCTACACCTTC; cdr3_aa: CSVKGQGERYGYTF
d_call: TRBD1; clone_size: many; j_call: TRBJ2-7; v_call: TRBV5-1; cdr3_nt: TGCGCCAGCAGCGCGAGGGGACAGGGGGCCTACGAGCAGTACTTC; cdr3_aa: CASSARGQGAYEQYF
d_call: -; clone_size: many; j_call: TRBJ2-1; v_call: TRBV25-1; cdr3_nt: TGTGCCAGCAGTGGGAGCAATGAGCAGTTCTTC; cdr3_aa: CASSGSNEQFF
d_call: -; clone_size: medium-sized; j_call: TRBJ1-5; v_call: TRBV10-3; cdr3_nt: TGTGCCATCAGTGAGTCTGAAAATCAGCCCCAGCATTTT; cdr3_aa: CAISESENQPQHF
d_call: -; clone_size: many; j_call: TRBJ1-4; v_call: TRBV5-6; cdr3_nt: TGTGCCAGCAGCTTGGTTGGTGGATTGAATGAAAAACTGTTTTTT; cdr3_aa: CASSLVGGLNEKLFF
d_call: TRBD1; clone_size: few; j_call: TRBJ2-3; v_call: TRBV29-1; cdr3_nt: TGCAGCGTTGACCGCAGGGGGCAGCTTGGCACAGATACGCAGTATTTT; cdr3_aa: CSVDRRGQLGTDTQYF
d_call: -; clone_size: many; j_call: TRBJ2-2; v_call: TRBV2; cdr3_nt: TGTGCCAGCAGGGGAGGGGGACTCGGGGAGCTGTTTTTT; cdr3_aa: CASRGGGLGELFF